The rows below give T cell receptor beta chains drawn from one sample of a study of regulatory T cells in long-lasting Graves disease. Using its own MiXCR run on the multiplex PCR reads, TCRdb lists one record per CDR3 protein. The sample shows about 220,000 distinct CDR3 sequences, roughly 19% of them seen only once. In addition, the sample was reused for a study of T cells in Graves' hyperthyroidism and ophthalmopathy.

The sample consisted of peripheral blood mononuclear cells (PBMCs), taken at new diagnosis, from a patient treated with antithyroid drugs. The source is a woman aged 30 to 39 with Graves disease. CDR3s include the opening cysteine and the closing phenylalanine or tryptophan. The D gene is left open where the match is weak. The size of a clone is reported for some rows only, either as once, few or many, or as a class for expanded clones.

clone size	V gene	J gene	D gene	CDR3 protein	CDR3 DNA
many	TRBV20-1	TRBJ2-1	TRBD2	CSAKSAGVYNEQFF	TGCAGTGCTAAGTCAGCGGGAGTCTACAATGAGCAGTTCTTC
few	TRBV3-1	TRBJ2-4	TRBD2	CASSQGGIAGVENIQYF	TGTGCCAGCAGCCAAGGGGGAATAGCGGGAGTGGAAAACATTCAGTACTTC
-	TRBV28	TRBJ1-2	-	CASSPIHDGEDGYTF	TGTGCCAGCAGTCCGATCCATGACGGGGAGGATGGCTACACCTTC
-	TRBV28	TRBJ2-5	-	CASSLQRGGETRYF	TGTGCCAGCAGTTTACAGAGGGGAGGAGAGACCCGGTACTTC
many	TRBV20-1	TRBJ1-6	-	CSARSVQGLNSPLHF	TGCAGTGCTAGAAGCGTACAGGGCCTGAATTCACCCCTCCACTTT
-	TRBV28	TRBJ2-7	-	CASSAPGTEVDEQYF	TGTGCCAGCAGTGCACCCGGGACCGAAGTAGACGAGCAGTACTTC
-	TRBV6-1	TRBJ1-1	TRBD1	CASSRKTGGGEAFF	TGTGCCAGCAGTCGTAAGACAGGGGGCGGTGAAGCTTTCTTT
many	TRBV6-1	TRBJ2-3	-	CASSHRGTDTQYF	TGTGCCAGCTCCCACCGGGGCACAGATACGCAGTATTTT
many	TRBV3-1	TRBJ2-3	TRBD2	CASSQEIAGGFTDTQYF	TGTGCCAGCAGCCAAGAAATAGCGGGGGGTTTCACAGATACGCAGTATTTT
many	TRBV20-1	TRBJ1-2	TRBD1	CSARQGNYGYTF	TGCAGTGCCCGACAGGGTAACTATGGCTACACCTTC
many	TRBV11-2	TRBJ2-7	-	CASSLLGGTTYEQYF	TGTGCCAGCAGCTTACTCGGCGGTACGACCTACGAGCAGTACTTC
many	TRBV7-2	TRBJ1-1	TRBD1	CASSLSAGTGGAFF	TGTGCCAGCAGCTTATCGGCCGGGACAGGGGGAGCTTTCTTT
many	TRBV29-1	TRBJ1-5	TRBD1	CSVRQGSDQPQHF	TGCAGCGTAAGACAGGGGAGCGATCAGCCCCAGCATTTT
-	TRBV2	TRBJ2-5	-	CASSEVTQETQYF	TGTGCCAGCAGTGAGGTAACCCAAGAGACCCAGTACTTC
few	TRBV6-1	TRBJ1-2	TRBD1	CASSNLNTGTGYGYTF	TGTGCCAGCAGTAATCTTAATACCGGGACAGGATATGGCTACACCTTC
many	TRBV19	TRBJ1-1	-	CASSKEGRGAEAFF	TGTGCCAGTAGTAAGGAGGGCAGGGGCGCTGAAGCTTTCTTT
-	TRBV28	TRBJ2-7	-	CASSLMAYEQYF	TGTGCCAGCAGTCTTATGGCCTACGAGCAGTACTTC
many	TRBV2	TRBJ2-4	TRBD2	CASSASGPKNIQYF	TGTGCCAGCAGTGCTAGCGGACCCAAAAACATTCAGTACTTC
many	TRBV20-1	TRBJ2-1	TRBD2	CSARGPSGTSSYNEQFF	TGCAGTGCTAGAGGGCCTAGCGGGACGAGCTCCTACAATGAGCAGTTCTTC
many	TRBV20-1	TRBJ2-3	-	CSARTGTSTDTQYF	TGCAGTGCTAGGACGGGGACGAGCACAGATACGCAGTATTTT
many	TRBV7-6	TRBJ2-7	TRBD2	CASSPAAGVEQYF	TGTGCCAGCAGCCCCGCGGCGGGAGTGGAGCAGTACTTC
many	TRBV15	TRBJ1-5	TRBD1	CATSGTGDQPQHF	TGTGCCACCAGTGGGACAGGGGATCAGCCCCAGCATTTT
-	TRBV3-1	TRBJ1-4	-	CVSSQGTNEKLFF	TGTGTCAGCAGCCAAGGAACTAATGAAAAACTGTTTTTT
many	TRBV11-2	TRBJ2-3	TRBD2	CASSLTSGRWTDTQYF	TGTGCCAGCAGCTTAACGAGCGGGAGATGGACAGATACGCAGTATTTT
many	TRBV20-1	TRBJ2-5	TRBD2	CSARETSGGGAQYF	TGCAGTGCTAGAGAGACTAGCGGGGGGGGGGCCCAGTACTTC
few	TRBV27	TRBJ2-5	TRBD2	CASSYGGGGRETQYF	TGTGCCAGCAGTTACGGCGGCGGGGGGAGGGAGACCCAGTACTTC
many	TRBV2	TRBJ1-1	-	CASSPRQASEAFF	TGTGCCAGCAGTCCCCGACAGGCCTCTGAAGCTTTCTTT
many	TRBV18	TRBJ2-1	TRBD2	CASSLPGLATYNEQFF	TGTGCCAGCTCACTCCCGGGACTAGCGACCTACAATGAGCAGTTCTTC
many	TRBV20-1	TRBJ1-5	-	CSARGRGRQSEDSNQPQHF	TGCAGTGCTAGAGGTCGGGGCAGGCAGTCAGAAGATAGCAATCAGCCCCAGCATTTT
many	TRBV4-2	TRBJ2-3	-	CASSPPGITDTQYF	TGTGCCAGCAGCCCCCCTGGGATCACAGATACGCAGTATTTT
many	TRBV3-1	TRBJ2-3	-	CASSQGEGIGTDTQYF	TGTGCCAGCAGCCAAGGCGAAGGGATCGGCACAGATACGCAGTATTTT
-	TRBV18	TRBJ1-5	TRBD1	CASSQDRVNQPQHF	TGTGCCAGCTCACAGGACAGGGTCAATCAGCCCCAGCATTTT
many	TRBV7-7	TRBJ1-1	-	CASSQAANTEAFF	TGTGCTAGCAGCCAAGCGGCGAACACTGAAGCTTTCTTT
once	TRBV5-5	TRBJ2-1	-	CASSLGEQGNEQFF	TGTGCCAGCAGCTTGGGAGAACAGGGCAATGAGCAGTTCTTC
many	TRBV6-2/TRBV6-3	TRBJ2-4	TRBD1	CASSPGGSRAKNIQYF	TGTGCCAGCAGTCCAGGGGGTTCACGGGCCAAAAACATTCAGTACTTC
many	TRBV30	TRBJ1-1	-	CAWINWAGAGEAFF	TGTGCCTGGATAAATTGGGCAGGGGCGGGTGAAGCTTTCTTT
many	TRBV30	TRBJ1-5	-	CAWGRDSNQPQHF	TGTGCCTGGGGGAGGGACAGCAATCAGCCCCAGCATTTT
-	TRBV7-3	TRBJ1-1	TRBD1	CASSPGTGLMNTEAFF	TGTGCCAGCAGTCCTGGGACAGGATTAATGAACACTGAAGCTTTCTTT
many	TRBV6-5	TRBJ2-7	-	CASSYDSTHSYEQYF	TGTGCCAGCAGTTACGACAGCACCCACTCCTACGAGCAGTACTTC
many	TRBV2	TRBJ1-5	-	CASSGPVGGSQPQHF	TGTGCCAGCAGTGGGCCGGTGGGGGGGTCTCAGCCCCAGCATTTT